This passage covers 18 T cell receptor beta chains from one sample sequenced in a study of T cells after yellow fever vaccination. TCRdb recomputed calls from the 5' RACE reads with MiXCR, one row per CDR3 protein. The table lists 27,000 or so distinct CDR3 sequences, 3.5% to 5% of them singletons. Sequences were derived from CD8+ T cells sorted from PBMCs, sampled 5 days after the yellow fever booster vaccination. The receptor source for this set is a man in his thirties or forties who received the YFV17D yellow fever vaccine.

This clonotype has ten or more counts. The chain recombines TRBV28 with TRBJ2-3; D unclear. The V end lost 3 bases, the J end lost 2 bases, and 15 bases lay between the germline ends. Germline V lookup: CDR1 MDHEN, CDR2 SYDVKM. This CDR3 region has 16 residues. The CDR3 region has the DNA TGTGCCAGCAGTTTTAGACGAGTTCTACCCACAGATACGCAGTATTTT. Residues: CASSFRRVLPTDTQYF.

Ten or more counts support this clonotype. This chain uses TRBV11-1 with TRBJ2-1, with 11 bases matching TRBD2. Germline CDR1 and CDR2: SGHAT and FQDESV (reference sequence). J gave up 6 bases and V 5 bases, and 21 bases lay outside the gene matches. This CDR3 spans 20 amino acids. The CDR3 sequence: CASSNSNIGSTSGNPNEQFF. CDR3 coding DNA: TGTGCCAGCAGCAATTCGAACATTGGGTCGACTAGCGGGAATCCCAATGAGCAGTTCTTC.

This clonotype appeared many times. The chain links TRBV9 to TRBJ2-3; D is unresolved. Germline CDR1 reads SGDLS; CDR2 reads YYNGEE. Trimming stripped 0 bases from V and 2 bases from J, with 7 bases between. This CDR3 contains 14 residues. The CDR3 protein is CASSVAAYTDTQYF. The CDR3, as DNA: TGTGCCAGCAGCGTAGCGGCCTACACAGATACGCAGTATTTT.

This clonotype came up a few times. V gene TRBV9 combines with J gene TRBJ2-4, with TRBD2 identical over 7 bases. Trimming removed 4 bases from V and 0 bases from J; junction bases left unmatched: 7. The CDR3 has 16 residues. Looked up from germline, CDR1 is SGDLS and CDR2 is YYNGEE. CDR3 sequence: CASSLGPGGAKNIQYF. For the CDR3, the DNA is TGTGCCAGCAGCCTGGGGCCGGGAGGAGCCAAAAACATTCAGTACTTC.

This clonotype came up many times. The J gene is TRBJ1-2, the V gene TRBV12-3 or TRBV12-4; D might be TRBD1 (6 bases). The CDR3 has 17 amino acids. V lost 7 bases to trimming and J lost 6 bases, with 27 bases between them. CDR3 region: CASTERGGGTGLDGYTF. The DNA for the CDR3 is TGTGCCAGCACCGAAAGGGGAGGCGGCACAGGGTTGGATGGCTACACCTTC.

This clonotype occurred many times. The gene calls are TRBV7-6 and TRBJ2-3, with D unclear. Per germline, CDR1 SGHVS and CDR2 FNYEAQ. The V gene lost 4 bases and the J gene lost 1 base, with 9 bases spanning the gap. CDR3 length: 14 residues. This CDR3 reads CASSYSQGTDTQYF. The CDR3 nucleotides are TGTGCCAGCAGCTATAGCCAGGGCACAGATACGCAGTATTTT.

This clonotype has ten or more counts. The chain uses TRBV20-1 and TRBJ2-7; a possible D gene is TRBD1 (6 bases). Trimming stripped 0 bases from V and 7 bases from J, with 22 bases between. The CDR3 consists of 16 residues. CDR1 is DFQATT and CDR2 is SNEGSKA in the germline V gene (reference sequence). The CDR3 coding sequence is TGCAGTGCTAGAGATCAGTACAGGGTGGAAGGGGGTGAGCAGTACTTC. This gives the protein CSARDQYRVEGGEQYF.

This clonotype was found many times. The chain carries TRBV6-5 and TRBJ1-5, with 8 bases lining up with TRBD1. The junction had 9 bases not matched to a gene; V was cut back by 6 bases and J by 5 bases. The CDR3 is made up of 15 amino acids. Germline V gives CDR1 MNHEY, CDR2 SVGAGI. CDR3: CASSSGQGLHQPQHF. The DNA for the CDR3 is TGTGCCAGCAGCTCCGGACAGGGACTCCATCAGCCCCAGCATTTT.

The table lists this clonotype with many counts. J is TRBJ1-1 and V is TRBV20-1; TRBD1 matches 9 bases. Germline loops: CDR1 DFQATT, CDR2 SNEGSKA (reference sequence). The CDR3 has 15 residues. The V gene end was trimmed by 0 bases and the J gene end by 10 bases; junction bases not matched to a gene: 12. CDR3 sequence reads: CSAREQTGTGITAFF. In nucleotides, the CDR3 is TGCAGTGCTAGAGAACAAACCGGGACAGGGATTACAGCTTTCTTT.

This clonotype was seen ten or more times. The chain employs TRBV12-3 or TRBV12-4 and TRBJ2-5; no definite D call. Trimming took 1 base from V and 4 from J, leaving 7 bases between them. The CDR3 loop spans 13 amino acids. The CDR3, as DNA: TGTGCCAGCAGTTTAGAAGCCGTAGAGACCCAGTACTTC. Its protein is CASSLEAVETQYF.

This clonotype was seen repeatedly, ten times or more. The genes are TRBV9 and TRBJ2-1; possibly TRBD2 for D (5 bases). In germline, CDR1 is SGDLS, CDR2 YYNGEE. V was clipped by 0 bases and J by 8 bases, with 15 bases between them. The CDR3 has 15 amino acids. The CDR3 sequence: CASSVEPSPTHEQFF. The DNA for the CDR3 is TGTGCCAGCAGCGTAGAGCCTAGCCCCACCCATGAGCAGTTCTTC.

This clonotype was counted many times. This chain joins TRBV27 and TRBJ2-1; 9 nucleotides agree with TRBD1. After removal of 5 bases from V and 9 bases from J, the junction contained 23 bases not matched to a gene. Germline V gives CDR1 MNHEY, CDR2 SMNVEV (reference sequence). The CDR3 is 19 amino acids. CDR3 residues: CASSQYLAVTGGAQGEQFF. The CDR3 DNA sequence: TGTGCCAGCAGTCAATACCTGGCTGTAACAGGGGGCGCCCAAGGTGAGCAGTTCTTC.

A few counts support this clonotype. The V and J genes are TRBV10-2 and TRBJ1-1, with D unclear. The CDR3 sequence is 15 residues long. Germline V gene sequence: CDR1 WSHSY, CDR2 SAAADI. Trimming stripped 0 bases from V and 7 bases from J, with 15 bases between. In DNA, the CDR3 is TGCGCCAGCAGTGAGTCGGTAATCAGTAGTGGTGAAGCTTTCTTT. This codes for CASSESVISSGEAFF.

The chain has TRBV6-1 and TRBJ2-1, with TRBD1 matching 9 bases. The CDR3 sequence is 14 residues long. The V gene's germline CDR1 is MNHNS and CDR2 SASEGT. V lost 6 bases and J lost 8; bases outside the gene matches: 8. Here the CDR3 reads CASSSTGGWYEQFF. The CDR3 DNA is TGTGCCAGCAGCTCGACAGGGGGTTGGTATGAGCAGTTCTTC.

This clonotype was counted ten times or more. The rearrangement uses TRBV20-1 and TRBJ2-1, with TRBD2 matching over 10 bases. Per the germline V gene, CDR1 is DFQATT and CDR2 is SNEGSKA (reference sequence). Germline trimming cut 4 bases from V and 10 bases from J; bases unmatched to any gene: 4. The CDR3 sequence is 12 residues long. The CDR3 spells CSATAGGPEQFF. The DNA of the CDR3 is TGCAGTGCTACAGCGGGAGGGCCAGAGCAGTTCTTC.

This clonotype was seen ten or more times. The genes are TRBV19 and TRBJ2-7; 9 bases line up with TRBD2. The ends lost 3 bases at V and 4 bases at J; junction bases unmatched: 7. Germline V gene data show CDR1 as LNHDA and CDR2 as SQIVND (reference sequence). The CDR3 length is 15 residues. Written as DNA, the CDR3 is TGTGCCAGTAGTATTAGCGGGAGTGGAAATTACGAGCAGTACTTC. Protein sequence: CASSISGSGNYEQYF.

This clonotype was detected ten times or more. J is TRBJ1-4 and V is TRBV10-3; D not resolved. In germline, CDR1 is ENHRY, CDR2 SYGVKD. Trimming cost V 1 base and J 5 bases, with 11 bases left between them. This CDR3 is built from 15 residues. CDR3 in DNA: TGTGCCATCAGTGAGTTTTCGGGCCTAAATGAAAAACTGTTTTTT. It encodes CAISEFSGLNEKLFF.

This clonotype was counted at least ten times. J is TRBJ2-7 and V is TRBV5-1; D remains ambiguous. The V gene's germline CDR1 is SGHRS and CDR2 YFSETQ. The V end was cut by 0 bases, the J end by 0 bases, with 10 bases between. The CDR3 covers 15 residues. The CDR3 nucleotides read TGCGCCAGCAGCTTGGGGACGGCGAGCTCCTACGAGCAGTACTTC. This sequence encodes CASSLGTASSYEQYF.